This is a list of T cell receptor beta chains from one sample in a study of low-dose radiotherapy and immunotherapy resistance in tumors. TCRdb itself ran the reads through MiXCR, one entry per CDR3 protein. The repertoire includes around 76,000 distinct CDR3 sequences, around 31% of them detected once, and approximately 12% sits in the top ten. The specimen comprised PBMCs, sampled before treatment. Receptors originate from a female donor with ovarian cancer. Each CDR3 is given with its conserved first and last residue. The order of the fields is V gene, J gene, D gene, clone size, CDR3 DNA, CDR3 protein. D genes are given only for firm matches. Not every row has a clone size; where given, it reads once, few, many or a size class.

TRBV10-3,TRBJ1-5,NA,NA,TGTGCCATCAGTGATGGGGCTGGCAATCAGCCCCAGCATTTT,CAISDGAGNQPQHF
TRBV6-2/TRBV6-3,TRBJ2-5,NA,many,TGTGCCAGCAGTTCTACAGGGATAGAGACCCAGTACTTC,CASSSTGIETQYF
TRBV20-1,TRBJ2-7,TRBD2,NA,TGCAGTGCTAGGGGGGCCGGGACTAGCGGGAGTCTATACGAGCAGTACTTC,CSARGAGTSGSLYEQYF
TRBV5-6,TRBJ2-1,NA,NA,TGTGCCAGCAGCCCCCGGACAGCCAATGAGCAGTTCTTC,CASSPRTANEQFF
TRBV7-8,TRBJ2-5,TRBD2,NA,TGTGCCAGCAGCTTAGTTGAAACTAGCGGGGCTCTGGGGACCCAGTACTTC,CASSLVETSGALGTQYF
TRBV6-2/TRBV6-3,TRBJ2-3,NA,NA,TGTGCCAGCAGAAATGAGAAAACAGATACGCAGTATTTT,CASRNEKTDTQYF
TRBV6-2/TRBV6-3,TRBJ2-3,TRBD1,many,TGTGCCAGCAGACAATCCGGGACAGGGTCAGATACGCAGTATTTT,CASRQSGTGSDTQYF
TRBV24-1,TRBJ2-3,TRBD2,few,TGTGCCACCAGTCTAGCGGGGGTCGGAATTTCAGCAGATACGCAGTATTTT,CATSLAGVGISADTQYF
TRBV6-2/TRBV6-3,TRBJ2-5,NA,many,TGTGCCAGCAGCTACAACCAAGAGACCCAGTACTTC,CASSYNQETQYF
TRBV18,TRBJ2-1,TRBD1,many,TGTGCCAGCTCACTTGTACAGGGGTGGGAGCAGTTCTTC,CASSLVQGWEQFF
TRBV20-1,TRBJ2-7,NA,many,TGCAGTGCGCTCAGGAGTTACGAGCAGTACTTC,CSALRSYEQYF
TRBV5-6,TRBJ1-2,TRBD1,many,TGTGCCAGCAGCGAGGGGGACAGGCGCTATGGCTACACCTTC,CASSEGDRRYGYTF
TRBV6-6,TRBJ2-5,TRBD1,NA,TGTCCCAGCAGCCGGGACAGGGTGGCTGGTGAGCAGTACTTC,CPSSRDRVAGEQYF
TRBV29-1,TRBJ2-7,NA,many,TGCAGCGTTGCCGGGGGAGGTCCCTACGAGCAGTACTTC,CSVAGGGPYEQYF
TRBV7-2,TRBJ1-1,TRBD1,few,TGTGCCAGCAGCTTCACAGGGGGCAGGGCCACTGAAGCTTTCTTT,CASSFTGGRATEAFF
TRBV2,TRBJ2-5,TRBD2,NA,TGTGCCATTGCAGCGGGGACTCTACAAGAGACCCAGTACTTC,CAIAAGTLQETQYF
TRBV4-1,TRBJ1-1,TRBD1,many,TGCGCCAGCAGCCAAGATCCGAGACAGGGGGCAGGATTGAACACTGAAGCTTTCTTT,CASSQDPRQGAGLNTEAFF
TRBV13,TRBJ2-7,TRBD2,many,TGTGCCAGCAGCTTAGGCTCTAGCGGAACCTACGAGCAGTACTTC,CASSLGSSGTYEQYF
TRBV28,TRBJ1-3,NA,many,TGTGCCAGCAGTAACCGCCTGGGGGGGCTTGGAAACACCATATATTTT,CASSNRLGGLGNTIYF
TRBV6-2/TRBV6-3,TRBJ2-2,NA,many,TGTGCCGGACGGACGGCCGCGAACACCGGGGAGCTGTTTTTT,CAGRTAANTGELFF
TRBV3-1,TRBJ2-7,NA,NA,TGTGCCAGCAGCCAAATGACTAGTTCCGTGAGTGAGCAGTACTTC,CASSQMTSSVSEQYF
TRBV5-1,TRBJ1-1,NA,NA,TGCGCCAGCAGCTCGCGGAGCAGGGTGGGAACTGAAGCTTTCTTT,CASSSRSRVGTEAFF
TRBV20-1,TRBJ2-3,TRBD2,many,TGCAGTGCTAGCTCGGGACTAGCGGGAGAAACAGATACGCAGTATTTT,CSASSGLAGETDTQYF
TRBV20-1,TRBJ2-5,TRBD2,many,TGCAGTGCTCTTAGCGGGAGGGCCGGGGAGACCCAGTACTTC,CSALSGRAGETQYF
TRBV6-2/TRBV6-3,TRBJ2-1,TRBD2,NA,TGTGCCAGCAGTCGGACTAGCGGGAGTGCCGATGAGCAGTTCTTC,CASSRTSGSADEQFF
TRBV4-3,TRBJ2-5,TRBD2,many,TGCGCCAGCAGCCAAGGGGAGCTAGCGGGAGGGCAAGAGACCCAGTACTTC,CASSQGELAGGQETQYF
TRBV7-7,TRBJ2-5,NA,NA,TGTGCTAGCAGCCCTGGAGCGGACCCGTACCAAGAGACCCAGTACTTC,CASSPGADPYQETQYF
TRBV2,TRBJ2-1,TRBD1,many,TGTGCCAGCAGTGAAGGGGGACAGGGGAGAAATGAGCAGTTCTTC,CASSEGGQGRNEQFF
TRBV29-1,TRBJ2-5,NA,NA,TGCAGCGTTGCGGAGGGAGTGGAGACCCAGTACTTC,CSVAEGVETQYF
TRBV7-3,TRBJ2-2,TRBD2,NA,TGTGCCAGCAGCTATACTAGCGGCGCGAACACCGGGGAGCTGTTTTTT,CASSYTSGANTGELFF
TRBV2,TRBJ2-1,TRBD2,once,TGTGCCAGCAGTCCGGGACTAGCAACCTACAATGAGCAGTTCTTC,CASSPGLATYNEQFF
TRBV5-5,TRBJ2-3,NA,many,TGTGCCAGCAGCTTGTACGGGGCGGGAGATACGCAGTATTTT,CASSLYGAGDTQYF
TRBV2,TRBJ2-1,NA,NA,TGTGCCAGCAGTCTGACAGTGTACAATGAGCAGTTCTTC,CASSLTVYNEQFF